This T cell receptor (beta chain) came from a study of siplizumab effects on memory and regulatory T cells. General study points: Siplizumab significantly decreased alloreactive sequences from unstimulated CD4+ memory cells. Both greater diversity than memory cells and a major contribution to the alloresponse seemed to characterize naive T cells.

With 6 bases removed from V and 4 bases from J, the gap between germline ends came to 16 bases. This CDR3 is 15 amino acids long. Per the germline V gene, CDR1 is MNHEY and CDR2 is SVGAGI. Details on this clone: The target antigen is unknown.

Around 9.2 x 10^4 TCR templates underwent assay in every sample. This table comes from immunoSEQ multiplex PCR, and its TCRdb copy is limited to in-frame clones, with some not included. The sample yields over 95,000 clones, over 85% seen once. Sequenced material: non-Treg CD4+ T cells sorted from blood. This receptor was obtained from a human donor in good health. The V gene is TRBV6-5, the J gene TRBJ2-1, with D possibly being TRBD2 (7 bases). This CDR3 reads CASRSGGGQYNEQFF. Written as DNA, the CDR3 is TGTGCCAGCAGGTCTGGGGGGGGGCAGTACAATGAGCAGTTCTTC.